This TCR beta chain was captured by sequencing in a study of cytomegalovirus exposure and HLA in healthy donors. The PCR employed 60 Vbeta primers together with 13 Jbeta primers. Profiled with immunoSEQ multiplex PCR; TCRdb holds only in-frame clones, not every one. The table includes 130,000 to 150,000 clones, roughly three quarters detected once. General study points: One cluster of highly shared sequence variants probably arose as a sequencing artifact. In vitro testing confirmed three CMV-associated chains as specific for CMV antigens. An analysis that came later showed most CMV-associated TCR beta chains appearing HLA-restricted.

This clone has a handful of counts. Antigen unknown. The clonotype originates from a woman aged 45-59 years in good health and CMV-seronegative. Sequencing was carried out using PBMCs.

The CDR3 loop reads CASSQQGRSAYTF. The CDR3, as DNA: TGTGCCAGTAGTCAGCAGGGTCGGTCTGCCTACACCTTC. The chain joins TRBV19 to TRBJ1-2; weak D call: TRBD1 (5 bases). Per the germline V gene, CDR1 is LNHDA and CDR2 is SQIVND (reference sequence). This CDR3 has 13 residues. V lost 5 bases and J lost 10, with 17 bases in between.